Listed below are T cell receptor beta chains from one sample, sequenced in a study of read filtering for tumor transcriptome and immune sequencing. TCRdb re-derived calls from the reads in MiXCR, one entry per CDR3 protein. The sample yields roughly 90,000 distinct CDR3 sequences, roughly 21% seen once. Sequencing was performed on a population of CD138-negative cells sorted from bone marrow. The receptors stem from a donor over 35 with multiple myeloma. Both conserved end residues are part of each CDR3. The D gene is left open where the match is weak. Not all rows give a size; the values are once, few, many and, for expanded clones, a class.

V gene	D gene	J gene	clone size	CDR3 DNA	CDR3 protein
TRBV7-9	TRBD1	TRBJ1-4	many	TGTGCCAGCAGCTTACGGGACAGGGAGGAAAAACTGTTTTTT	CASSLRDREEKLFF
TRBV7-9	-	TRBJ2-3	many	TGTGCCAGCAGCTTAACAGGCACAGATACGCAGTATTTT	CASSLTGTDTQYF
TRBV28	-	TRBJ1-3	many	TGTGCCAGCAGTTTATTGGGGCGAGGAAACACCATATATTTT	CASSLLGRGNTIYF
TRBV6-1	-	TRBJ1-1	many	TGTGCCAGCAGTGCTCAGGGGACGGGTTTACCTGAAGCTTTCTTT	CASSAQGTGLPEAFF
TRBV29-1	-	TRBJ2-1	many	TGCAGCGTTAAAGAGACCACCAATGAGCAGTTCTTC	CSVKETTNEQFF
TRBV2	-	TRBJ1-1	many	TGTGCCAGCAGTTACGATCTTGGAGCTTTCTTT	CASSYDLGAFF
TRBV4-1	TRBD1	TRBJ2-1	many	TGCGCCAGCAGTTCCGGACAGGGAAATGAGCAGTTCTTC	CASSSGQGNEQFF
TRBV7-2	-	TRBJ2-7	many	TGTGCCAGCAGCTTACGGCAGGGTGACGGGTACGAGCAGTACTTC	CASSLRQGDGYEQYF
TRBV2	-	TRBJ2-3	many	TGTGCCAGCAGTGGGAATTGGGCAGATACGCAGTATTTT	CASSGNWADTQYF
TRBV20-1	-	TRBJ2-7	many	TGCAGTGCTTGGTCGCGCGCTCAGAGCTCCTACGAGCAGTACTTC	CSAWSRAQSSYEQYF
TRBV11-2	-	TRBJ1-1	-	TGTGCCAGCAGCTTAGAAGGGAATGGAAACACTGAAGCTTCCTTT	CASSLEGNGNTEASF
TRBV2	-	TRBJ1-4	few	TGTGCCAGCAGTGATCTATCAGGGACGTCGGAAAAACTGTTTTTT	CASSDLSGTSEKLFF
TRBV12-3/TRBV12-4	-	TRBJ2-1	many	TGTGCCAGCAGTTTCGAGACTACGTCCTACAATGAGCAGTTCTTC	CASSFETTSYNEQFF
TRBV7-9	-	TRBJ2-5	few	TGTGCCAGCAGCCCCTGGGCAGTTCAAGAGACCCAGTACTTC	CASSPWAVQETQYF
TRBV5-1	TRBD2	TRBJ2-1	many	TGCGCCAGCAGCTTGTTGGGGGGGATAAACAATGAGCAGTTCTTC	CASSLLGGINNEQFF
TRBV2	-	TRBJ2-4	many	TGTGCCAGCAGGACAGCGTACATTCAGTACTTC	CASRTAYIQYF
TRBV28	TRBD1	TRBJ2-2	many	TGTGCCAGCAGTTCCCCCGGGGACAGGGGAACCGGGGAGCTGTTTTTT	CASSSPGDRGTGELFF
TRBV7-3	-	TRBJ2-7	many	TGTGCCAGCAGCTCGACGCCTGCTCTCGAGCAGTACTTC	CASSSTPALEQYF
TRBV28	TRBD1	TRBJ1-5	many	TGTGCCACCCACGGACAGGGGGCCTCAATGGGGGGTCAGCCCCAGCATTTT	CATHGQGASMGGQPQHF
TRBV5-1	-	TRBJ1-4	-	TGCGCCAGCAGCTCAACGCCTGCAACTAATGAAAAACTGTTTTTT	CASSSTPATNEKLFF
TRBV12-3/TRBV12-4	-	TRBJ2-3	few	TGTGCCAGCAGCCCCCCTAGGTTAGAGACGCAGTATTTT	CASSPPRLETQYF
TRBV27	-	TRBJ1-6	many	TGTGCCAGCAGGGGCCACTACGCACCCCTCCACTTT	CASRGHYAPLHF
TRBV20-1	-	TRBJ2-1	many	TGCAGTGCTAAGACGGGTGGGGGAGCCTACAATGAGCAGTTCTTC	CSAKTGGGAYNEQFF
TRBV6-2/TRBV6-3	-	TRBJ2-3	many	TGTGCCAGCAGCCACCACGGGTTAGATACGCAGTATTTT	CASSHHGLDTQYF
TRBV5-6	-	TRBJ2-4	few	TGTGCCAGCAGCCTGCGAAGCGTCGCTTCCAGAAACATTCAGTACTTC	CASSLRSVASRNIQYF
TRBV10-3	-	TRBJ2-3	many	TGTGCCACAGGGTTGGGGATCACAGATACGCAGTATTTT	CATGLGITDTQYF
TRBV11-2	-	TRBJ1-1	many	TGTGCCAGCAGCTCCGGGACCAACACTGAAGCTTTCTTT	CASSSGTNTEAFF
TRBV20-1	-	TRBJ1-4	many	TGCAGTGCTAGTCCCACCCCAGGGGTTGGAGAAAAACTGTTTTTT	CSASPTPGVGEKLFF
TRBV6-1	-	TRBJ2-5	many	TGTGCCAGCAGTGGGACTATGGACAGGAGGGAGACCCAGTACTTC	CASSGTMDRRETQYF
TRBV5-1	-	TRBJ1-1	many	TGCGCCAGCAGCCGGGACTTCACTGAAGCTTTCTTT	CASSRDFTEAFF
TRBV14	-	TRBJ2-5	many	TGTGCCAGCAGCCCCGGGATAGTACAGGGTCCCTCGGAGACCCAGTACTTC	CASSPGIVQGPSETQYF
TRBV20-1	-	TRBJ1-4	-	TGCAGTGCTCCTGACAAGACAACTAATGAAAAACTGTTTTTT	CSAPDKTTNEKLFF
TRBV18	-	TRBJ1-1	few	TGTGCCAGCTCAACGGAGCGTGAAGCTTTCTTT	CASSTEREAFF
TRBV15	-	TRBJ1-1	many	TGTGCCACCAGCAGAGGATCTGCGAACACTGAAGCTTTCTTT	CATSRGSANTEAFF
TRBV20-1	-	TRBJ2-1	-	TGCAGTGCCCGCCAAAACAGGGCCTCCTACAATGAGCAGTTCTTC	CSARQNRASYNEQFF
TRBV12-3/TRBV12-4	TRBD2	TRBJ2-1	many	TGTGCCAGCAGTCCCGGCGACGGACTAGCGGGGGGCCAAATGAATGAGCAGTTCTTC	CASSPGDGLAGGQMNEQFF
TRBV28	-	TRBJ2-3	-	TGTGCCAGCAGTTTGTCTGGGGTAGGCACAGATACGCAGTATTTT	CASSLSGVGTDTQYF
TRBV15	TRBD2	TRBJ2-3	many	TGTGCCACCAGTGGGGCGGGGGGGCCAGATACGCAGTATTTT	CATSGAGGPDTQYF
TRBV5-1	-	TRBJ1-1	-	TGCGCCAGCAGCTTTAGGACAGCGGGGAACACTGAAGCTTTCTTT	CASSFRTAGNTEAFF
TRBV4-2	-	TRBJ2-7	many	TGTGCCAGCAGCCCGCGAACGGGGGAATCCTACGAGCAGTACTTC	CASSPRTGESYEQYF
TRBV2	-	TRBJ1-4	many	TGTGCCAGCAGTTTGACAGGCGCGGGATCAGGCGGAAAACTGTTTTTT	CASSLTGAGSGGKLFF
TRBV4-1	-	TRBJ1-6	many	TGCGCCAGCAGCAGCCGGGACACGAGTAATTCACCCCTCCACTTT	CASSSRDTSNSPLHF